Included here is one T cell receptor beta chain sequence, with context. Its antigen is undetermined. A much larger clonotype is one base distant, so this may be a read error. The CDR3 spans 19 residues. The germline V gene encodes CDR1 SNHLY and CDR2 FYNNEI. The sample belongs to a study of CD8 T cells in ankylosing spondylitis. Study-level points and caveats: Within peripheral blood, clones linked to disease were CD8+ and relatively rare.

TCRdb fed the 5' RACE reads into MiXCR, producing one record per CDR3 protein. The table shows some 300,000 distinct CDR3 sequences, with about a fifth occurring only once. The sample comprised blood, either unsorted or a sorted T cell fraction (not recorded which). This chain connects TRBV2 to TRBJ2-2; possible D gene TRBD2, 7 bases. This clonotype was sampled from a female donor with ankylosing spondylitis or in good health (not recorded which). In DNA, the CDR3 is TGTGCCATCAGTTTTGCCCTGACGGGGGGCGTTGGGAACACCGGGGAGCTGTTTTTT. Amino acids: CAISFALTGGVGNTGELFF.